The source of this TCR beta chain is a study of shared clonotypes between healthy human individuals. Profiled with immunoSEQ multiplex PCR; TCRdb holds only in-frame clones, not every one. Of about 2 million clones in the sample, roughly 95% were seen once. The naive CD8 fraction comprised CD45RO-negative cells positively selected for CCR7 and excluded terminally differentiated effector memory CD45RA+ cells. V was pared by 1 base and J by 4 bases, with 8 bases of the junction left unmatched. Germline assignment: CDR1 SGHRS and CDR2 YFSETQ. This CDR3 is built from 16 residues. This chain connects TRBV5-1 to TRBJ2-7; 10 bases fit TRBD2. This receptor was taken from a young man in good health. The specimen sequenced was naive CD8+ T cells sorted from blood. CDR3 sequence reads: CASSLTGLAGVYEQYF. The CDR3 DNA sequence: TGCGCCAGCAGCTTGACAGGGCTAGCGGGAGTGTACGAGCAGTACTTC. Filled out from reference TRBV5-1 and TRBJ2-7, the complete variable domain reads KAGVTQTPRYLIKTRGQQVTLSCSPISGHRSVSWYQQTPGQGLQFLFEYFSETQRNKGNFPGRFSGRQFSNSRSEMNVSTLELGDSALYLCASSLTGLAGVYEQYFGPGTRLTVT.